What follows is one T cell receptor beta chain and its context. This sample was included in a study of Ad26.COV2.S vaccination and SARS-CoV-2 variants. Repertoires were generated with immunoSEQ multiplex PCR, while TCRdb's copy carries only in-frame clones and drops some. There are about 420,000 clones in the sample; approximately 87% occur only once, and around 3.6% lies in the top ten. The treatment denotes: some 19 received Ad26.COV2.S at low or high dose, single or two shots; 5 received placebo; per-sample allocation not given. Repertoires come from day 63 after the first vaccine or placebo injection. Trimming took 6 bases from V and 4 from J, leaving 12 bases between them. The V gene's germline CDR1 is MNHEY and CDR2 SMNVEV (reference sequence). The CDR3 is 13 amino acids.

The sequencing here drew on peripheral blood, taken in a trial of Ad26.COV2.S vaccine versus placebo. This receptor was obtained from a person between 18 and 65 years old who received the Ad26.COV2.S COVID-19 vaccine or a placebo. The rearrangement joins TRBV27 to TRBJ1-2; possible D gene TRBD1, 6 bases. The CDR3 sequence is CASSEQGFYGYTF. CDR3 DNA: TGTGCCAGCAGCGAACAGGGATTCTATGGCTACACCTTC.